The rows below give T cell receptor beta chains drawn from one sample of a study of OX40 agonist ivuxolimab in advanced cancers. Sequencing was performed with immunoSEQ multiplex PCR; in TCRdb, only in-frame clones are kept and a portion is missing. The sample has 60,000 to 85,000 clones, approximately 80% seen once. The sequencing here drew on CD4+ or CD8+ T cells sorted from blood, taken in a trial of the OX40 agonist ivuxolimab. Receptors were obtained from an adult with an advanced solid tumor such as melanoma, head and neck, liver or kidney cancer. Each CDR3 is given with its conserved first and last residue. Each record gives: V gene, D gene, J gene, CDR3 protein. D genes are given only for firm matches.

>TRBV14|-|TRBJ1-6
CASSQQPGSPLHF
>TRBV19|TRBD1|TRBJ1-1
CASSIETGDTEAFF
>TRBV6-5|-|TRBJ1-6
CASSRGHYEDSPLHF
>TRBV6-6|-|TRBJ2-3
CASSPGVGIMTQYF
>TRBV5-4|-|TRBJ2-2
CASSLDGGVNTGELFF
>TRBV14|-|TRBJ2-2
CASSRLQGGGELFF
>TRBV7-9|-|TRBJ1-1
CASIWMNTEAFF
>TRBV7-3|-|TRBJ2-2
CASSAFGDSSTGELFF
>TRBV7-7|TRBD1|TRBJ2-5
CASSPGTGTLETQYF
>TRBV4-1|-|TRBJ1-6
CASSPAGVDSPLHF